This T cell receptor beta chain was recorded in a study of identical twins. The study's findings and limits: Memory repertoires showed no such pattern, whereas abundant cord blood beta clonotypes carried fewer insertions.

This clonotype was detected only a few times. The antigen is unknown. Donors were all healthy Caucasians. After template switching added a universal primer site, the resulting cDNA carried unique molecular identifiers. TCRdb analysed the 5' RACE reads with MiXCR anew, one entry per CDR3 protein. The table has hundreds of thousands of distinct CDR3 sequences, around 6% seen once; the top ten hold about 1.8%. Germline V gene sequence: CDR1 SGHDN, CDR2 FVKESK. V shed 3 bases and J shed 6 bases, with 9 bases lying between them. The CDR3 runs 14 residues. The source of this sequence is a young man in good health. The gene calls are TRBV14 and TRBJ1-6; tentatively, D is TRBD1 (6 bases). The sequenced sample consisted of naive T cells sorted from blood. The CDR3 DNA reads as TGTGCCAGCAGCCATTGGACAGTTAATTCACCCCTCCACTTT. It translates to CASSHWTVNSPLHF.